The 8 T cell receptor beta chains below come from one sample, sequenced in a study of cytomegalovirus exposure and HLA in healthy donors. It was with 60 Vbeta and 13 Jbeta primers that the PCR ran. Libraries were prepared by immunoSEQ multiplex PCR; TCRdb keeps only in-frame clonotypes and omits some of them. This table has around 180,000 clones, about 81% appearing once. The sample comprised PBMCs. The receptors were gathered from a woman between 18 and 29 years old in good health and CMV-seropositive.

This sequence joins TRBV5-6 and TRBJ2-4; 7 bases map to TRBD1. V lost 4 bases, J lost 0 bases, and 10 bases stayed unmatched. Per germline, CDR1 SGHDT and CDR2 YYEEEE. This CDR3 spans 17 amino acids. The CDR3 sequence is CASSLRSTGIAKNIQYF. CDR3 sequence (DNA): TGTGCCAGCAGCCTTAGATCGACAGGGATAGCCAAAAACATTCAGTACTTC.

Only a few counts were recorded for this clone. The chain carries TRBV7-2 and TRBJ2-3; D remains ambiguous. Germline V gives CDR1 SGHTA, CDR2 FQGNSA. The CDR3 extends over 16 amino acids. V lost 2 bases and J 2 bases, leaving 14 bases between the germline ends. The CDR3 coding sequence is TGTGCCAGCAGCTTATTCCGGTCAGGCCCCACAGATACGCAGTATTTT. Amino acids: CASSLFRSGPTDTQYF.

The V gene is TRBV28, the J gene TRBJ1-1; TRBD1 might be the D (5 bases). There are 14 residues in the CDR3. Trimming shortened V by 2 bases and J by 6 bases, and 13 bases separated the two germline ends. Germline V gene lookup returns CDR1 MDHEN and CDR2 SYDVKM. The CDR3 is CASSLGVGGSEAFF. DNA for the CDR3: TGTGCCAGCAGTTTAGGGGTGGGGGGGTCTGAAGCTTTCTTT.

This chain uses TRBV7-9 with TRBJ1-2; the D is unclear. The CDR3 has 14 amino acids. The V gene's germline CDR1 is SEHNR and CDR2 FQNEAQ (reference sequence). V was shortened by 0 bases and J by 4 bases, with 9 bases between the two germline ends. The CDR3 reads CASSLASFLYGYTF. CDR3 DNA: TGTGCCAGCAGCTTAGCCAGTTTCCTCTATGGCTACACCTTC.

The V and J genes are TRBV6-1 and TRBJ2-5, with TRBD1 as a possible D gene (6 bases). Per the germline V gene, CDR1 is MNHNS and CDR2 is SASEGT. Deletions cut 8 bases from V and 1 base from J, with 14 bases between. The CDR3 runs 14 residues. The CDR3 nucleotides read TGTGCCAGCGCCCGGACAGTTAGCCAAGAGACCCAGTACTTC. This translates into CASARTVSQETQYF.

The chain has TRBV11-2 and TRBJ2-1, with D perhaps TRBD2 (6 bases). CDR3 size: 16 residues. CDR1 is SGHAT, CDR2 FQNNGV, per germline. V was pared by 1 base and J by 0 bases, with 10 bases between. CDR3 in amino acids: CASSLVGGNSYNEQFF. The CDR3 bases are TGTGCCAGCAGCTTAGTGGGGGGAAACTCCTACAATGAGCAGTTCTTC.

The chain combines TRBV7-6 with TRBJ2-1; D might be TRBD2 (6 bases). The CDR3 is made up of 16 amino acids. CDR1 is SGHVS and CDR2 is FNYEAQ in the germline V gene. V was clipped by 1 base and J by 7 bases, with 17 bases between them. DNA of the CDR3: TGTGCCAGCAGCTTAGAGGTCTGGCGGGGTGGTAATGAGCAGTTCTTC. Amino acid sequence: CASSLEVWRGGNEQFF.

In DNA form, the CDR3 reads TGTGCCAGCAGCGTAGCGTGGGCAGACACCATATATTTT. Residues: CASSVAWADTIYF. This chain joins TRBV9 and TRBJ1-3; D unresolved. Trimming pared 0 bases from V and 8 bases from J, leaving 9 bases between. Germline CDR1 reads SGDLS; CDR2 reads YYNGEE. This CDR3 spans 13 amino acids.